This TCR beta chain derives from a study of technical replicates of blood from several donors. CDR1 is SGHAT, CDR2 FQNNGV, per germline. The CDR3 extends over 13 amino acids. V lost 0 bases and J lost 7, with 10 bases in between. Clones were sequenced by immunoSEQ multiplex PCR, and TCRdb holds only the in-frame ones, with some missing. The data show about 80,000 clones, 80% to 90% seen once. This clonotype was sampled from a human donor in good health. Some clones in this sample may be carry-over from other donors' samples. Sequencing was performed on PBMCs. The J gene is TRBJ2-7, the V gene TRBV11-2; D may be TRBD1 (5 bases). The DNA for the CDR3 is TGTGCCAGCAGCTTAGACAGGGTTGGGGAGCAGTACTTC. This gives the protein CASSLDRVGEQYF.